The 20 T cell receptor beta chains reported below all come from one sample, sequenced in a study of blood T cell repertoires in COVID-19. Measured with immunoSEQ multiplex PCR; TCRdb has only the in-frame clones, and not every one. The sample lists approximately 190,000 clones, under 90% occurring once. The sequenced sample was peripheral blood. The source of these receptors is a man aged 80 or over with acute or convalescent COVID-19.

The rearrangement joins TRBV19 to TRBJ2-5; possible D gene TRBD1, 6 bases. The CDR3 runs to 13 residues. Germline V CDR1 and CDR2: LNHDA, SQIVND (reference sequence). With 8 bases removed from V and 0 bases from J, the gap between germline ends came to 10 bases. CDR3 DNA sequence: TGTGCCAGTGGGGGCAGGGACCAAGAGACCCAGTACTTC. This translates into CASGGRDQETQYF.

The J gene is TRBJ2-1, the V gene TRBV30, with TRBD2 matching 12 bases. Trimming cost V 0 bases and J 4 bases; bases outside gene matches: 13. This CDR3 has 19 residues. Germline CDR1 and CDR2: GTSNPN and SVGIG (reference sequence). The CDR3 nucleotides are TGTGCCTGGAGTGTACGTTGGCTAGCGGGAGGGTCGGGTTACAATGAGCAGTTCTTC. Translating it yields CAWSVRWLAGGSGYNEQFF. The full variable domain, rest sourced from reference TRBV30 and TRBJ2-1, is SQTIHQWPATLVQPVGSPLSLECTVEGTSNPNLYWYRQAAGRGLQLLFYSVGIGQISSEVPQNLSASRPQDRQFILSSKKLLLSDSGFYLCAWSVRWLAGGSGYNEQFFGPGTRLTVL.

J is TRBJ1-4 and V is TRBV29-1; D possibly corresponds to TRBD1 (5 bases). This CDR3 contains 15 residues. V was trimmed by 5 bases and J by 5 bases, leaving 18 bases between them. Germline V gene sequence: CDR1 SQVTM, CDR2 ANQGSEA. As DNA, the CDR3 is TGCAGCGTTAAAACCGCGGCGGGACGGAATGAAAAACTGTTTTTT. Amino acids: CSVKTAAGRNEKLFF.

The V and J genes are TRBV9 and TRBJ2-3; 7 positions agree with TRBD1. Germline CDR1 reads SGDLS; CDR2 reads YYNGEE. The V gene end was trimmed by 2 bases and the J gene end by 3 bases; junction bases not matched to a gene: 15. CDR3 length: 18 amino acids. The CDR3 is CASSVGTATLALTDTQYF. The CDR3 DNA sequence: TGTGCCAGCAGCGTTGGGACAGCTACTTTAGCACTTACAGATACGCAGTATTTT.

The genes are TRBV19 and TRBJ1-6; possibly TRBD1 for D (5 bases). CDR1 is LNHDA and CDR2 is SQIVND in the germline V gene (reference sequence). There are 16 residues in the CDR3. Trimming removed 0 bases from V and 7 bases from J, with 13 bases in between. CDR3 loop: CASSIDGTTNNSPLHF. CDR3 bases: TGTGCCAGTAGTATAGACGGGACTACCAACAATTCACCCCTCCACTTT.

The chain carries TRBV27 and TRBJ1-6; a possible D gene is TRBD1 (5 bases). The V and J ends lost 8 bases and 5 bases respectively, with 13 bases between them. Germline CDR1 MNHEY, CDR2 SMNVEV (reference sequence). The CDR3 runs 14 residues. CDR3 DNA: TGTGCCAGCTCGGGGGGGAGGCATAATTCACCCCTCCACTTT. This sequence encodes CASSGGRHNSPLHF.

The chain couples TRBV29-1 to TRBJ2-5; the match to TRBD2 covers 7 bases. Germline loops: CDR1 SQVTM, CDR2 ANQGSEA. J lost 5 bases, V lost 7 bases, and 10 bases had no gene match. The CDR3 covers 13 residues. The CDR3 here is CSATPAGRETQYF. CDR3 DNA sequence: TGCAGCGCCACCCCAGCGGGGAGGGAGACCCAGTACTTC.

This rearrangement joins TRBV7-3 to TRBJ2-2, with 10 bases identical to TRBD2. The CDR3 is 16 amino acids. Per the germline V gene, CDR1 is SGHTA and CDR2 is FQGTGA. V trimming: 3 bases; J trimming: 4 bases; junction bases outside the gene matches: 5. The DNA of the CDR3 is TGTGCCAGCAGCTTCGCTAGCGGGAGCGCCACCGGGGAGCTGTTTTTT. This translates into CASSFASGSATGELFF.

CDR3 nucleotide sequence: TGTGCCATCAGGCCGGGACTAGCGGGAGGGAGCTCCTACAATGAGCAGTTCTTC. This codes for CAIRPGLAGGSSYNEQFF. The rearrangement uses TRBV10-3 and TRBJ2-1; 16 bases map to TRBD2. The CDR3 contains 18 residues. V shed 6 bases and J 0 bases; nucleotides not matched to a gene: 5. Looked up from germline, CDR1 is ENHRY and CDR2 is SYGVKD.

V usage is TRBV28 and J usage is TRBJ2-2; TRBD1 might be the D (5 bases). This CDR3 has 15 residues. The ends were cut back, 4 bases at V and 5 bases at J, with 14 bases in the middle. The germline V gene has CDR1 MDHEN and CDR2 SYDVKM. The CDR3 spells CASSSAGSRTGELFF. The CDR3 DNA sequence: TGTGCCAGCAGTTCCGCAGGGTCGCGAACCGGGGAGCTGTTTTTT.

The chain uses TRBV5-1 and TRBJ2-1; TRBD2 matches at 13 bases. Germline V gives CDR1 SGHRS, CDR2 YFSETQ. V was clipped by 7 bases and J by 6 bases; unmatched bases: 19. The CDR3 loop spans 19 amino acids. CDR3 loop: CASSPNAGTSGNLGNEQFF. Written as DNA, the CDR3 is TGCGCCAGCTCGCCCAACGCCGGGACTAGCGGGAATTTAGGCAATGAGCAGTTCTTC.

The chain links TRBV6-6 to TRBJ2-3; the match to TRBD2 covers 11 bases. V shed 6 bases and J 0 bases; nucleotides not matched to a gene: 5. The CDR3 is 16 amino acids. The germline CDR1 and CDR2 sequences are MNHNY and SVGAGI (reference sequence). In nucleotides, the CDR3 is TGTGCCAGCAGGGTATCTAGCGGGAGGAGCACAGATACGCAGTATTTT. Its translation: CASRVSSGRSTDTQYF.

J is TRBJ2-3 and V is TRBV19; 8 bases line up with TRBD2. Germline trimming cut 10 bases from V and 1 base from J; bases unmatched to any gene: 10. Per germline, CDR1 LNHDA and CDR2 SQIVND (reference sequence). This CDR3 region has 15 residues. The CDR3 loop is CATRRGSGGTDTQYF. CDR3 nucleotides: TGTGCCACTAGGCGGGGTAGCGGGGGCACAGATACGCAGTATTTT.

The rearrangement links TRBV14 to TRBJ1-2; possibly TRBD1 for D (5 bases). The CDR3 is made up of 14 amino acids. CDR1 and CDR2 (germline): SGHDN, FVKESK. The V end lost 1 base, the J end lost 4 bases, and 10 bases lay between the germline ends. This CDR3 reads CASSQAGHFYGYTF. The CDR3 region has the DNA TGTGCCAGCAGCCAAGCCGGACACTTCTATGGCTACACCTTC.

The rearrangement links TRBV27 to TRBJ1-2, with D perhaps matching TRBD1 (6 bases). The ends were cut back, 3 bases at V and 4 bases at J, with 15 bases in the middle. Germline V gene sequence: CDR1 MNHEY, CDR2 SMNVEV (reference sequence). The CDR3 is 15 residues long. CDR3 loop: CASSFRAGAAYGYTF. CDR3 DNA: TGTGCCAGCAGTTTTCGGGCAGGGGCCGCCTATGGCTACACCTTC.

This sequence joins TRBV9 and TRBJ2-2; TRBD2 agrees at 10 bases. After removal of 0 bases from V and 3 bases from J, the junction contained 8 bases not matched to a gene. Germline V gives CDR1 SGDLS, CDR2 YYNGEE. This CDR3 is 18 amino acids long. CDR3: CASSVAASGSTDTGELFF. The CDR3 DNA follows: TGTGCCAGCAGCGTAGCTGCTAGCGGGAGTACGGACACCGGGGAGCTGTTTTTT.

The V gene is TRBV6-2 or TRBV6-3, the J gene TRBJ2-7; TRBD1 matches 7 bases. The germline CDR1 and CDR2 sequences are MNHEY and SVGEGT. V was clipped by 2 bases and J by 5 bases; unmatched bases: 6. The CDR3 is 14 amino acids. The CDR3 DNA is TGTGCCAGCAGTTACAGGGGGCGCAACAACGAGCAGTACTTC. Its translation: CASSYRGRNNEQYF.

The chain joins TRBV14 to TRBJ1-6, with 10 bases that match TRBD1. CDR1 is SGHDN and CDR2 is FVKESK in the germline V gene. The trim removed 5 bases at V and 6 bases at J, leaving 4 bases unmatched. The length of the CDR3 is 15 residues. The CDR3: CASSSRDRGNSPLHF. CDR3 DNA sequence: TGTGCCAGCAGCTCCCGGGACAGGGGTAATTCACCCCTCCACTTT. The full variable domain, in which reference TRBV14 and TRBJ1-6 provide the parts outside the CDR3, is EAGVTQFPSHSVIEKGQTVTLRCDPISGHDNLYWYRRVMGKEIKFLLHFVKESKQDESGMPNNRFLAERTGGTYSTLKVQPAELEDSGVYFCASSSRDRGNSPLHFGNGTRLTVT.

The V call is TRBV10-3, the J call TRBJ2-1; the D gene is possibly TRBD2 (6 bases). The germline CDR1 and CDR2 sequences are ENHRY and SYGVKD. V lost 4 bases and J 8 bases, leaving 9 bases between the germline ends. The CDR3 is 12 amino acids. Written as DNA, the CDR3 is TGTGCCATCAGTGTGTCGGGAGATGAGCAGTTCTTC. Translating it yields CAISVSGDEQFF.

The chain links TRBV28 to TRBJ1-5; D is unclear. The germline V gene has CDR1 MDHEN and CDR2 SYDVKM. V shed 5 bases and J shed 3 bases, with 23 bases lying between them. The CDR3 has 18 amino acids. CDR3 coding DNA: TGTGCCAGCAGTCCCCCCGGGGTCACACAGTTTATCAATCAGCCCCAGCATTTT. This translates into CASSPPGVTQFINQPQHF.